These T cell receptor beta chains were read from a single sample in a study of shared T cell receptors in the human thymus. The protocol was immunoSEQ multiplex PCR, while the TCRdb copy is restricted to in-frame clones and leaves out a portion. The sample includes 450,000 to 650,000 clones, around 78% of them seen just once. This same sample was also taken into another study, of human thymus T cells.

The sequenced sample consisted of thymocytes. These receptor sequences come from a boy younger than two with a congenital heart defect. Each CDR3 is given with its conserved first and last residue. D genes are given only for firm matches. Only some rows state a clone size, as once, few, many or a class for expanded clones.

TRBV18	TRBD1	TRBJ1-1	.	TGTGCCAGCTCATCCACAGGGACAGGGTTAAAGGAGGAACTTAATACTGAAGCTTTCTTT	CASSSTGTGLKEELNTEAFF
TRBV29-1	.	TRBJ1-4	.	TGCAGCGTTGAAAGCGGGCCCCCTAATGAAAAACTGTTTTTT	CSVESGPPNEKLFF
TRBV7-2	.	TRBJ2-3	.	TGTGCCAGCAGCTTAGCCGCCAAAAAGACATACAAGGGATGGAAGGGGACAGATACGCAGTATTTT	CASSLAAKKTYKGWKGTDTQYF
TRBV27	.	TRBJ2-1	few	TGTGCCAGCAGCCCGGGTTTACCCTACAATGAGCAGTTCTTC	CASSPGLPYNEQFF
TRBV6-5	.	TRBJ1-1	few	TGTGCCAGCAGTCCCGGAGGGGAAACTGAAGCTTTCTTT	CASSPGGETEAFF
TRBV30	TRBD1	TRBJ2-7	.	TGTGCCTGGAGTGTACCTAGACAGATCCCAAGGGGGCCCCTTTCCTACGAGCAGTACTTC	CAWSVPRQIPRGPLSYEQYF
TRBV6-1	TRBD1	TRBJ1-4	.	TGTGCCAGCAGTGTTGGGACAGGGAATAATGAAAAACTGTTTTTT	CASSVGTGNNEKLFF
TRBV27	.	TRBJ2-3	.	TGTGCCAGCGGGCTTGGTAGCAGGGCCCCAGATACGCAGTATTTT	CASGLGSRAPDTQYF
TRBV4-1	.	TRBJ2-3	once	TGCGCCAGCAGCCAAGAATCCGCGGGTCCTGACCCTAGCACAGATACGCAGTATTTT	CASSQESAGPDPSTDTQYF
TRBV6-5	.	TRBJ1-2	.	TGTGCCAGCAGTTATCGGAGGCCGGGATATTTTGGCTACACCTTC	CASSYRRPGYFGYTF
TRBV4-1	TRBD2	TRBJ2-3	.	TGCGCCAGCAGCCATCCCCCTAGCGGACGCACAGATACGCAGTATTTT	CASSHPPSGRTDTQYF
TRBV5-1	TRBD1	TRBJ2-7	.	TGCGCCAGCAGCTTGGTCCAGGGACAGAGAACCTACGAGCAGTACTTC	CASSLVQGQRTYEQYF
TRBV6-5	.	TRBJ2-1	.	TGTGCCAGCAGTTACTCTCAGCGGAGGCCCTACAATGAGCAGTTCTTC	CASSYSQRRPYNEQFF
TRBV4-1	TRBD2	TRBJ2-3	.	TGCGCCAGCAGCCAAGATAGGAGCGGGAGTGGGGATACGCAGTATTTT	CASSQDRSGSGDTQYF
TRBV2	TRBD2	TRBJ2-1	few	TGTGCCAGCAATCAACTAGCGGGAGGGCCGGGTTACAATGAGCAGTTCTTC	CASNQLAGGPGYNEQFF
TRBV10-3	.	TRBJ2-1	.	TGTGCCATCAGTGAGTCGATATGGAGCTCCTACAATGAGCAGTTCTTC	CAISESIWSSYNEQFF
TRBV6-6	TRBD2	TRBJ2-5	.	TGTGCCAGCAGTACTGGCCGGCGGGAGGCCCAAGAGACCCAGTACTTC	CASSTGRREAQETQYF
TRBV4-3	TRBD2	TRBJ2-3	.	TGCGCCAGCAGCCAAGACCATAGCGGGATCAGGTATACGCAGTATTTT	CASSQDHSGIRYTQYF
TRBV5-6	.	TRBJ2-2	once	TGTGCCAGCAGCTTGGTTGGTCGCGAGCCCGGGGAGCTGTTTTTT	CASSLVGREPGELFF
TRBV10-1	TRBD2	TRBJ2-1	.	TGCGCCAGCAGTGAAGGGACTAGCGGGAGAGTGGGCTCCTACAATGAGCAGTTCTTC	CASSEGTSGRVGSYNEQFF
TRBV27	TRBD2	TRBJ2-7	.	TGTGCCAGCAGCCCACCCCTAGCGGGAGCCTACGAGCAGTACTTC	CASSPPLAGAYEQYF
TRBV7-8	.	TRBJ2-1	.	TGTGCCAGCAGCGCCATCCCAGGGATCGAGTCCTACAATGAGCAGTTCTTC	CASSAIPGIESYNEQFF
TRBV19	TRBD1	TRBJ2-7	.	TGTGCCAGCCGAACAGGGGTGCAGCAGTACTTC	CASRTGVQQYF
TRBV27	.	TRBJ2-7	.	TGTGCCAGCAGTTCCGTTACTCGGCGGAACGAGCAGTACTTC	CASSSVTRRNEQYF
TRBV7-2	.	TRBJ2-7	.	TGTGCCAGCAGGTCACCCCGGGACACCGGATCCTACGAGCAGTACTTC	CASRSPRDTGSYEQYF